This T cell receptor beta chain was captured by sequencing in a study of T cell repertoires in cytomegalovirus infection. Via MiXCR, TCRdb re-called the reads, giving one row per CDR3 protein. The data show fewer than 1,000,000 distinct CDR3 sequences, with roughly 30% seen just once and 13% held by the top ten. As regards this clonotype: The antigen remains undetermined.

V lost 5 bases to trimming and J lost 8 bases; unmatched junction nucleotides: 11. Germline-derived CDR1 and CDR2 are SGHVS and FQNEAQ. The CDR3 is 14 residues long. The material sequenced was cultured CD8+ T cells from PBMCs, taken from culture after CMV antigen stimulation. The source is a human donor in good health (CMV status not recorded). Some clones in this sample may be carry-over from other donors' samples. The chain couples TRBV7-8 to TRBJ2-7; 8 positions agree with TRBD1. The DNA for the CDR3 is TGTGCCAGCAGCCGGCCGGGACAGGCGATGAAGCAGTACGTC. Amino acids: CASSRPGQAMKQYV.